The 2 T cell receptor beta chains below were found in one sample sequenced in a study of blood T cell repertoires in COVID-19. Method: immunoSEQ multiplex PCR; TCRdb's copy keeps in-frame clones and lacks some. This repertoire shows about 130,000 clones, almost 80% found once; its top ten account for about 10%. The sample consisted of peripheral blood. The receptors were gathered from a man in his 60s who had recovered from COVID-19.

The chain carries TRBV19 and TRBJ2-2; TRBD1 agrees at 12 bases. The CDR3 consists of 15 residues. The V gene end was trimmed by 5 bases and the J gene end by 7 bases; junction bases not matched to a gene: 5. Germline CDR1 LNHDA, CDR2 SQIVND (reference sequence). CDR3 region: CASSQGQGAIGELFF. CDR3 in DNA: TGTGCCAGTAGTCAGGGACAGGGGGCAATCGGGGAGCTGTTTTTT.

The V call is TRBV24-1, the J call TRBJ2-5; 7 nucleotides line up with TRBD2. Unmatched junction bases numbered 5, after V lost 7 bases and J lost 1 base. The CDR3 has 14 amino acids. Germline V gene sequence: CDR1 KGHDR, CDR2 SFDVKD. This CDR3 reads CATSLTSSQETQYF. The CDR3, as DNA: TGTGCCACCAGCCTGACTAGCTCCCAAGAGACCCAGTACTTC.